This TCR beta chain appears in the sequencing data of a study of beta chain features in type 1 diabetes. Overall study findings and caveats: Sequencing the cDNA could make cells with high TCR expression show up more than they should. TCRB CDR3s from Type 1 diabetes patients were moderately but significantly shorter in all four CD4+ subsets.

The CDR3 sequence is 15 residues long. Germline V gives CDR1 SGHTA, CDR2 FQGNSA. Trimming took 5 bases from V and 8 from J; bases not matched to a gene: 7. What was sequenced were expressed TCRB transcripts, since all of the isolated RNA had been reverse transcribed. It was found that naive, central memory and regulatory T cell samples averaged around 3.8 million reads. The data were produced by immunoSEQ multiplex PCR, yet TCRdb's version contains in-frame clones alone and is incomplete. This table holds 900,000 or so clones, roughly 15% found once. On this clone: Its antigen is unidentified.

The clonotype comes from a woman under 30 in good health. This chain links TRBV7-2 with TRBJ2-7, with 15 bases that match TRBD2. The material sequenced was naive CD4+ T cells from blood. In DNA form, the CDR3 reads TGTGCCAGCAGCCCAGACGGGACTAGCGGGAGGCAGCAGTACTTC. Residues: CASSPDGTSGRQQYF.